The 16 T cell receptor beta chains below were found in one sample sequenced in a study of blood T cell repertoires in COVID-19. Only in-frame clones appear in the TCRdb table, and some are missing; sequencing was by immunoSEQ multiplex PCR. The sample records about 140,000 clones, about nine tenths being singletons. Sequencing was done on a sample of peripheral blood. Receptors were obtained from a man between 45 and 60 years old with active or convalescent COVID-19.

V and J are TRBV28 and TRBJ2-4; TRBD2 matches at 8 bases. In germline, CDR1 is MDHEN, CDR2 SYDVKM. With V trimmed by 2 bases and J by 9 bases, 9 bases remained unmatched. There are 15 residues in the CDR3. CDR3 protein: CASSLGLARAGIQYF. As DNA, the CDR3 is TGTGCCAGCAGTTTAGGACTAGCTCGCGCGGGCATTCAGTACTTC.

This clone was found once. The chain uses TRBV7-3 and TRBJ2-5; 12 bases fit TRBD1. Germline lookup yields CDR1 SGHTA and CDR2 FQGTGA. This CDR3 region has 15 residues. The J segment lost 6 bases and the V segment lost 4 bases, leaving 6 bases of the junction unmatched. CDR3 in DNA: TGTGCCAGCAGCTCCGGGACAGGGGGCGGGAAGACCCAGTACTTC. It specifies CASSSGTGGGKTQYF.

The chain links TRBV5-8 to TRBJ1-5, with 7 bases that match TRBD1. J gave up 2 bases and V 3 bases, and 11 bases lay outside the gene matches. The CDR3 sequence is 17 residues long. CDR1 and CDR2 from the germline V gene are SGHTS and YDEGEE. The CDR3 coding sequence is TGTGCCAGCAGCTCTGACCGAGACAGGGTTGGCAATCAGCCCCAGCATTTT. Its translation is CASSSDRDRVGNQPQHF.

V usage is TRBV6-2 or TRBV6-3 and J usage is TRBJ1-5; a possible D gene is TRBD1 (6 bases). Deletions cut 5 bases from V and 3 bases from J, with 14 bases between. Germline-derived CDR1 and CDR2 are MNHEY and SVGEGT. This CDR3 comprises 15 residues. Here the CDR3 reads CASSLGGGANQPQHF. CDR3 coding DNA: TGTGCCAGCAGTCTCGGAGGGGGGGCCAATCAGCCCCAGCATTTT.

The J gene is TRBJ2-5, the V gene TRBV2; 10 nucleotides match TRBD2. The germline V gene encodes CDR1 SNHLY and CDR2 FYNNEI. With V trimmed by 4 bases and J by 5 bases, 10 bases remained unmatched. The CDR3 runs to 16 residues. CDR3 residues: CASSGTAGGPWETQYF. The CDR3 coding sequence is TGTGCCAGCAGTGGGACAGCGGGAGGGCCCTGGGAGACCCAGTACTTC. Variable domain in full (rest from reference TRBV2 and TRBJ2-5): EPEVTQTPSHQVTQMGQEVILRCVPISNHLYFYWYRQILGQKVEFLVSFYNNEISEKSEIFDDQFSVERPDGSNFTLKIRSTKLEDSAMYFCASSGTAGGPWETQYFGPGTRLLVL.

The V call is TRBV5-4, the J call TRBJ2-1, with 14 positions matching TRBD2. The CDR3 is made up of 17 amino acids. CDR1 is SGHNT and CDR2 is YYREEE in the germline V gene (reference sequence). Trimming at V came to 4 bases and at J to 0 bases, leaving 3 bases not matched to a gene. CDR3 region: CASSPGTSGSSYNEQFF. The CDR3, as DNA: TGTGCCAGCAGCCCCGGGACTAGCGGGAGCTCCTACAATGAGCAGTTCTTC.

This chain joins TRBV5-1 and TRBJ2-7; TRBD2 aligns across 10 bases. After removal of 0 bases from V and 4 bases from J, the junction contained 1 base not matched to a gene. The CDR3 totals 14 residues. CDR1 SGHRS and CDR2 YFSETQ come from the germline V gene. The CDR3 sequence: CASSLGTSGYEQYF. DNA of the CDR3: TGCGCCAGCAGCTTGGGGACTAGCGGTTACGAGCAGTACTTC.

This clone has just one count. The chain combines TRBV20-1 with TRBJ1-4, with TRBD1 as a possible D gene (6 bases). V shed 8 bases and J shed 4 bases, with 8 bases lying between them. The CDR3 totals 11 residues. Germline CDR1 reads DFQATT; CDR2 reads SNEGSKA (reference sequence). The CDR3 protein is CSNRDNEKLFF. CDR3 coding DNA: TGCAGTAACAGGGATAATGAAAAACTGTTTTTT.

The CDR3 region is CASSFSSGSSTDTQYF. For the CDR3, the DNA is TGTGCCAGCAGCTTTTCTAGCGGGAGTAGCACAGATACGCAGTATTTT. The V call is TRBV11-2, the J call TRBJ2-3; 10 bases align to TRBD2. CDR3 size: 16 residues. Germline trimming cut 3 bases from V and 0 bases from J; bases unmatched to any gene: 3. Germline V lookup: CDR1 SGHAT, CDR2 FQNNGV.

The V and J genes are TRBV9 and TRBJ1-3, with D perhaps matching TRBD1 (6 bases). The germline V gene encodes CDR1 SGDLS and CDR2 YYNGEE. Trimming left V 0 bases short and J 0 bases short, with 13 bases between. The CDR3 consists of 17 residues. The CDR3 loop is CASSVEAGAFSGNTIYF. CDR3 bases: TGTGCCAGCAGCGTAGAGGCAGGGGCCTTCTCTGGAAACACCATATATTTT.

The rearrangement joins TRBV4-1 to TRBJ1-4, with D possibly TRBD1 on 5 matching bases. CDR3 length: 16 amino acids. Germline loops: CDR1 MGHRA, CDR2 YSYEKL. Trimming took off 0 bases at V and 5 bases at J, with 13 bases between the two ends. CDR3 bases: TGCGCCAGCAGCCAAGATAGGTCGGGGGTCAATGAAAAACTGTTTTTT. It codes for CASSQDRSGVNEKLFF.

This clone was detected a few times. This chain links TRBV28 with TRBJ2-3, with D possibly TRBD1 on 6 matching bases. This CDR3 comprises 14 residues. The ends were cut back, 5 bases at V and 2 bases at J, with 11 bases in the middle. Germline CDR1 and CDR2: MDHEN and SYDVKM. The CDR3 here is CASSQDRHTDTQYF. CDR3 bases: TGTGCCAGCAGTCAGGACAGACACACAGATACGCAGTATTTT.

The rearrangement links TRBV27 to TRBJ1-2; 10 bases match TRBD1. The CDR3 totals 15 residues. V lost 5 bases to trimming and J lost 7 bases; unmatched junction nucleotides: 10. Per the germline V gene, CDR1 is MNHEY and CDR2 is SMNVEV (reference sequence). CDR3 sequence reads: CASSPRDRGVRGYTF. As DNA, the CDR3 is TGTGCCAGCAGTCCGCGGGACAGGGGAGTGCGTGGCTACACCTTC.

The chain links TRBV12-3 or TRBV12-4 to TRBJ2-1, with D perhaps TRBD1 (5 bases). This CDR3 comprises 11 residues. V gave up 7 bases and J gave up 7 bases, with 8 bases separating them. CDR3 bases: TGTGCCAGCACTCCAGGGAATGAGCAGTTCTTC. Its protein is CASTPGNEQFF.

The chain couples TRBV19 to TRBJ2-4; D perhaps matches TRBD2 (6 bases). CDR1 and CDR2 (germline): LNHDA, SQIVND (reference sequence). This CDR3 contains 18 residues. Trimming shortened V by 0 bases and J by 4 bases, and 19 bases separated the two germline ends. CDR3 in DNA: TGTGCCAGTAGTATAGAAAGGATTGCGGGGACGGAGAAAAACATTCAGTACTTC. Protein: CASSIERIAGTEKNIQYF.

This clone was seen only once. J is TRBJ1-2 and V is TRBV6-6, with 10 nucleotides matching TRBD1. V trimming: 4 bases; J trimming: 4 bases; junction bases outside the gene matches: 9. Germline V lookup: CDR1 MNHNY, CDR2 SVGAGI (reference sequence). This CDR3 region has 16 residues. CDR3 sequence reads: CASSSQTGGMSYGYTF. As DNA, the CDR3 is TGTGCCAGCAGTTCGCAGACAGGGGGCATGAGCTATGGCTACACCTTC.